The 20 T cell receptor beta chains presented below share a single source sample, sequenced in a study of blood T cell repertoires in COVID-19. The protocol was immunoSEQ multiplex PCR, while the TCRdb copy is restricted to in-frame clones and leaves out a portion. The sample consists of roughly 50,000 clones, about 88% of them appearing once. The sample was peripheral blood. Receptors were obtained from a woman aged 55-69 years with active COVID-19.

This chain links TRBV14 with TRBJ1-6, with a possible D match to TRBD1 (5 bases). Trimming cost V 0 bases and J 7 bases, with 13 bases left between them. The CDR3 sequence is 16 residues long. Germline CDR1 and CDR2: SGHDN and FVKESK. In DNA, the CDR3 is TGTGCCAGCAGCCAAGATCTGGCCAGGGTGAATTCACCCCTCCACTTT. This codes for CASSQDLARVNSPLHF.

CDR3 nucleotide sequence: TGCGCCAGCAGCTTTGGACAGGGCAAAGAAAAACTGTTTTTT. Encoded protein: CASSFGQGKEKLFF. The rearrangement uses TRBV5-1 and TRBJ1-4; 8 nucleotides match TRBD1. Losses at the gene ends were 2 bases for V and 8 bases for J; bases not matched to a gene: 5. The CDR3 is made up of 14 amino acids. The germline V gene has CDR1 SGHRS and CDR2 YFSETQ.

The rearrangement uses TRBV15 and TRBJ2-5; D is perhaps TRBD1 (6 bases). V shed 4 bases and J shed 5 bases, with 14 bases lying between them. Germline loops: CDR1 LNHNV, CDR2 YYDKDF (reference sequence). The CDR3 runs to 14 residues. The chain's CDR3 is CATSKPKRGETQYF. CDR3 nucleotide sequence: TGTGCCACCAGCAAACCAAAGAGGGGGGAGACCCAGTACTTC.

This sequence joins TRBV27 and TRBJ2-1, with D perhaps TRBD1 (5 bases). Germline assignment: CDR1 MNHEY and CDR2 SMNVEV (reference sequence). Trimming stripped 5 bases from V and 7 bases from J, with 18 bases between. The CDR3 contains 15 residues. CDR3 sequence reads: CASSHQWGELNEQFF. The CDR3 nucleotides are TGTGCCAGCAGTCATCAGTGGGGCGAGTTGAATGAGCAGTTCTTC.

The chain has TRBV5-6 and TRBJ1-2; 10 nucleotides match TRBD1. From germline, CDR1 is SGHDT and CDR2 YYEEEE. This CDR3 region has 18 residues. After removal of 4 bases from V and 6 bases from J, the junction contained 18 bases not matched to a gene. The chain's CDR3 is CASSLLRDRGELKDGYTF. In DNA form, the CDR3 reads TGTGCCAGCAGCCTCCTCCGGGACAGGGGTGAATTGAAGGATGGCTACACCTTC.

This CDR3 reads CASSSAVRAQYF. CDR3 sequence (DNA): TGTGCCAGCAGTTCCGCCGTCCGAGCGCAGTATTTT. The rearrangement uses TRBV6-2 or TRBV6-3 and TRBJ2-3; D is undetermined. V lost 4 bases and J 10 bases, leaving 12 bases between the germline ends. The CDR3 runs to 12 residues. Germline V gene sequence: CDR1 MNHEY, CDR2 SVGEGT.

In its sample, this clone was seen a few times. The V gene is TRBV5-1, the J gene TRBJ2-7; the D gene is possibly TRBD1 (6 bases). Germline V gene lookup returns CDR1 SGHRS and CDR2 YFSETQ. The CDR3 extends over 14 amino acids. The V gene lost 3 bases and the J gene lost 0 bases, with 10 bases spanning the gap. As DNA, the CDR3 is TGCGCCAGCAGCTCAACAGGGCCCTCCTACGAGCAGTACTTC. This encodes CASSSTGPSYEQYF.

The V and J genes are TRBV25-1 and TRBJ2-3, with D possibly TRBD2 on 5 matching bases. Trimming stripped 8 bases from V and 3 bases from J, with 15 bases between. Germline V gene sequence: CDR1 MGHDK, CDR2 SYGVNS. The CDR3 spans 14 residues. The CDR3 sequence: CASPPGGQTDTQYF. The DNA of the CDR3 is TGTGCCAGCCCCCCGGGCGGGCAGACAGATACGCAGTATTTT.

The rearrangement links TRBV5-1 to TRBJ1-1; possible D gene TRBD1, 6 bases. The CDR3 runs 14 residues. Trimming removed 0 bases from V and 5 bases from J, with 11 bases in between. In germline, CDR1 is SGHRS, CDR2 YFSETQ. CDR3 coding DNA: TGCGCCAGCAGCTTGGGAAAGACAGGAACTGAAGCTTTCTTT. This gives the protein CASSLGKTGTEAFF.

This clone was seen a handful of times. The gene calls are TRBV13 and TRBJ2-5; a possible D gene is TRBD1 (6 bases). CDR1 and CDR2 (germline): PRHDT, FYEKMQ (reference sequence). The CDR3 consists of 13 residues. Trimming cost V 5 bases and J 4 bases, with 11 bases left between them. This chain's CDR3 is CASSPDRRETQYF. CDR3 DNA sequence: TGTGCCAGCAGCCCCGACAGGAGAGAGACCCAGTACTTC.

The CDR3 sequence is CATRTGGEETQYF. CDR3 DNA sequence: TGTGCCACCAGGACAGGGGGCGAAGAGACCCAGTACTTC. The chain combines TRBV15 with TRBJ2-5; 10 bases match TRBD1. The V gene's germline CDR1 is LNHNV and CDR2 YYDKDF (reference sequence). CDR3 length: 13 residues. J lost 3 bases, V lost 6 bases, and 1 base had no gene match.

V gene TRBV4-1 combines with J gene TRBJ2-7; D is unclear. CDR3 length equals 14 residues. Germline V gene data show CDR1 as MGHRA and CDR2 as YSYEKL. Trimming cost V 0 bases and J 0 bases, with 6 bases left between them. The CDR3 DNA sequence: TGCGCCAGCAGCCAAGATCCCAACTCCTACGAGCAGTACTTC. Translating it yields CASSQDPNSYEQYF.

This chain joins TRBV24-1 and TRBJ2-5; 9 bases are a match to TRBD1. CDR1 is KGHDR, CDR2 SFDVKD, per germline. The CDR3 has 11 amino acids. CDR3 loop: CGDRDAETQYF. CDR3 DNA sequence: TGTGGGGACAGGGACGCGGAGACCCAGTACTTC.

V gene TRBV2 combines with J gene TRBJ1-2; D is possibly TRBD1 (5 bases). Deletions cut 4 bases from V and 8 bases from J, with 23 bases between. Germline loops: CDR1 SNHLY, CDR2 FYNNEI. There are 16 residues in the CDR3. CDR3 protein: CASSGGGTGSLGGYTF. The CDR3 region has the DNA TGTGCCAGCAGTGGAGGAGGGACGGGTAGCTTGGGAGGCTACACCTTC.

This chain connects TRBV7-9 to TRBJ2-2; 7 nucleotides align to TRBD2. Germline CDR1 is SEHNR and CDR2 is FQNEAQ (reference sequence). This CDR3 has 15 amino acids. V dropped 5 bases and J dropped 3; count of bases not matched to a gene: 6. For the CDR3, the DNA is TGTGCCAGCAGCCGAGCGGGGCCGGACACCGGGGAGCTGTTTTTT. Its translation: CASSRAGPDTGELFF. The variable domain in full, with the rest retrieved from reference TRBV7-9 and TRBJ2-2, is DTGVSQNPRHKITKRGQNVTFRCDPISEHNRLYWYRQTLGQGPEFLTYFQNEAQLEKSRLLSDRFSAERPKGSFSTLEIQRTEQGDSAMYLCASSRAGPDTGELFFGEGSRLTVL.

The chain joins TRBV27 to TRBJ2-1; maybe TRBD2 (6 bases). Between the trimmed V and J ends, which lost 2 bases and 6 bases, there was a span of 14 bases. There are 15 residues in the CDR3. CDR1 is MNHEY and CDR2 is SMNVEV in the germline V gene (reference sequence). CDR3 DNA sequence: TGTGCCAGCAGTTTAAAGGCGGGGTTCCCCAATGAGCAGTTCTTC. It specifies CASSLKAGFPNEQFF.

J is TRBJ2-1 and V is TRBV5-1; a possible D gene is TRBD1 (5 bases). CDR1 and CDR2 from the germline V gene are SGHRS and YFSETQ. This CDR3 is 13 amino acids long. V lost 4 bases, J lost 10 bases, and 15 bases lay in between. CDR3: CASSLTRVREQFF. CDR3 coding DNA: TGCGCCAGCAGCCTAACCAGGGTACGGGAGCAGTTCTTC.

J is TRBJ1-6 and V is TRBV2, with 7 bases identical to TRBD1. This CDR3 region has 13 residues. Germline V gene sequence: CDR1 SNHLY, CDR2 FYNNEI. V gave up 6 bases and J gave up 4 bases; unmatched junction bases: 0. The CDR3, as DNA: TGTGCCAGCAGGGGACAGTATAATTCACCCCTCCACTTT. It specifies CASRGQYNSPLHF.

V usage is TRBV29-1 and J usage is TRBJ2-7; 8 bases match TRBD1. The CDR3 length is 13 residues. V lost 1 base, J lost 2 bases, and 1 base stayed unmatched. CDR1 is SQVTM, CDR2 ANQGSEA, per germline. CDR3 in amino acids: CSVEGTGTYEQYF. The CDR3, as DNA: TGCAGCGTTGAAGGGACAGGGACCTACGAGCAGTACTTC.

The V and J genes are TRBV4-1 and TRBJ2-5, with 7 positions matching TRBD2. Germline trimming cut 6 bases from V and 5 bases from J; bases unmatched to any gene: 15. The CDR3 is 16 residues long. Germline CDR1 and CDR2: MGHRA and YSYEKL. The CDR3 DNA follows: TGCGCCAGCAGAAGAGGAGCGGGGCCTGGAGTGGAGACCCAGTACTTC. The encoded protein is CASRRGAGPGVETQYF.